The TCR beta chain under discussion was sequenced for a study of siplizumab effects on memory and regulatory T cells. Study results and limitations: It seemed that naive T cells were more diverse than memory cells and were major contributors to the alloresponse. Siplizumab significantly reduced alloreactive sequences traceable to unstimulated CD4+ memory cells. Relative to controls at 25% to 30%, mappable alloreactive CD4+ clones exhibited a mean Treg-derived proportion of less than 70% with siplizumab.

Clones were read by immunoSEQ multiplex PCR, and TCRdb kept only the in-frame ones, dropping some. Seen here are roughly 50,000 clones, about 93% observed once, and the top ten hold roughly 15%. In regard to this clone: Its specificity is unknown.

The trim removed 5 bases at V and 3 bases at J, leaving 18 bases unmatched. CDR1 is SEHNR and CDR2 is FQNEAQ in the germline V gene (reference sequence). The CDR3 totals 18 residues. Specimen: CD8+ T cells sorted from blood. This sequence joins TRBV7-9 and TRBJ2-5; TRBD2 aligns across 7 bases. This clonotype was obtained from a human donor in good health. CDR3 protein: CASSTLGLGRHTKETQYF. The CDR3 DNA is TGTGCCAGCAGCACACTTGGACTAGGGCGACATACTAAAGAGACCCAGTACTTC.